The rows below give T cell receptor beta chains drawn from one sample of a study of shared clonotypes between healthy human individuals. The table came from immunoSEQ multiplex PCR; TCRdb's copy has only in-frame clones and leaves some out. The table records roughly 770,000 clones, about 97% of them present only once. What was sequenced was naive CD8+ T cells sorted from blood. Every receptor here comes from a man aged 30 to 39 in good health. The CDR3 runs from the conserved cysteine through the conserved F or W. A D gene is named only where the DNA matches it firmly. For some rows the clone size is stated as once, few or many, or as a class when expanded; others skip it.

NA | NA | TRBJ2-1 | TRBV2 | TGTGCCAGCAGTGAAGCGCACTTCAATGAGCAGTTCTTC | CASSEAHFNEQFF
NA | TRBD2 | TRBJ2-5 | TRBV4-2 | TGTGCCAGCAGCCAAGATCCGGGAGGGTCCCAAGAGACCCAGTACTTC | CASSQDPGGSQETQYF
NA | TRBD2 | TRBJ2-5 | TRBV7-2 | TGTGCCAGCAGCTTAGCTCTAGCGGGTAACCAAGAGACCCAGTACTTC | CASSLALAGNQETQYF
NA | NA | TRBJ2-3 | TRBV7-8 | TGTGCCAGCAGCTTAGACGAGGCAGGGCCCACAGATACGCAGTATTTT | CASSLDEAGPTDTQYF
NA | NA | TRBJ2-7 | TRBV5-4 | TGTGCCAGCAGCTGGAACGGGAAGGGGTGGTACGAGCAGTACTTC | CASSWNGKGWYEQYF
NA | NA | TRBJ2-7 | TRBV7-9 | TGTGCCAGCAGCCCGGGAACCAGATTCTACGAGCAGTACTTC | CASSPGTRFYEQYF
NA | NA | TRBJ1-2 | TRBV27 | TGTGCCAGCAGTCCCCTGGCGGCGACAGGCGACTATGGCTACACCTTC | CASSPLAATGDYGYTF
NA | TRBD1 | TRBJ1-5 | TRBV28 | TGTGCCAGCAGTCCGCGACAGGGGAGTCAGCCCCAGCATTTT | CASSPRQGSQPQHF
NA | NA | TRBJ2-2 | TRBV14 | TGTGCCAGCAGCCAACTATTAGGGGCCGGGGAGCTGTTTTTT | CASSQLLGAGELFF
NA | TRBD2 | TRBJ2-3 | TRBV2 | TGTGCCTCCTCTCTGGCGGGAGGGCCCGAGAGTTCTTTTACAGATACGCAGTATTTT | CASSLAGGPESSFTDTQYF
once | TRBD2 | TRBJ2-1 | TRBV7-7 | TGTGCTAGCAGCTTAAACCCTAGCGGAGCGAACGAGCAGTTCTTC | CASSLNPSGANEQFF
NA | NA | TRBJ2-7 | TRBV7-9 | TGTGCCAGCAGTGAGGTACTCACCTACGAGCAGTACTTC | CASSEVLTYEQYF
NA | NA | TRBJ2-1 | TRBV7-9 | TGTGCCAGCAGCTTACTTCCGGACAATGAGCAGTTCTTC | CASSLLPDNEQFF
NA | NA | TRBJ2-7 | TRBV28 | TGTGCCGCGGGACCGTACGAGCAGTACTTC | CAAGPYEQYF
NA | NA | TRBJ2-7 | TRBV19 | TGTGCCAGTAGGCCCTTCCCGGGATCGACCTACGAGCAGTACTTC | CASRPFPGSTYEQYF
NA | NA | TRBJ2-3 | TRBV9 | TGTGCCAGCAGCGTGCTAGAGGGGTTAAATACGCAGTATTTT | CASSVLEGLNTQYF
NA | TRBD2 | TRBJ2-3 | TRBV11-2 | TGTGCCAGCAGCTTGGGGACTAGCGGGAGTTGGACAGATACGCAGTATTTT | CASSLGTSGSWTDTQYF
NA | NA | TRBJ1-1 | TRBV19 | TGTGCCAGTAGTAATACAGGGTCGGAGACTGAAGCTTTCTTT | CASSNTGSETEAFF
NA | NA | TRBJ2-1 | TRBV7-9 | TGTGCCAGCATCGCCGGGACCCTTACCTTTGAGCAGTTCTTC | CASIAGTLTFEQFF
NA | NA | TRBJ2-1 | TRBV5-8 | TGTGCCAGCAGCACCGGGACCTCGGGTCACAATGAGCAGTTCTTC | CASSTGTSGHNEQFF
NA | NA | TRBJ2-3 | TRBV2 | TGTGCCGGAAGGGGGGAAGAGGGCACAGATACGCAGTATTTT | CAGRGEEGTDTQYF
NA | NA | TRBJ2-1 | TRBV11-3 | TGTGCCAGCAGCTTAGATTTTAGCAATGAGCAGTTCTTC | CASSLDFSNEQFF
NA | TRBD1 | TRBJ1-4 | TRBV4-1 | TGCGCCAGCAGCCAAGATGAGAGGGGGCTTGATGAAAAACTGTTTTTT | CASSQDERGLDEKLFF
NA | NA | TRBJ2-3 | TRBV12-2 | TGTGCAAGTCGCTTAGCGGCGGACAGTCTGTTGGCCTCAGATACGCAGTATTTT | CASRLAADSLLASDTQYF